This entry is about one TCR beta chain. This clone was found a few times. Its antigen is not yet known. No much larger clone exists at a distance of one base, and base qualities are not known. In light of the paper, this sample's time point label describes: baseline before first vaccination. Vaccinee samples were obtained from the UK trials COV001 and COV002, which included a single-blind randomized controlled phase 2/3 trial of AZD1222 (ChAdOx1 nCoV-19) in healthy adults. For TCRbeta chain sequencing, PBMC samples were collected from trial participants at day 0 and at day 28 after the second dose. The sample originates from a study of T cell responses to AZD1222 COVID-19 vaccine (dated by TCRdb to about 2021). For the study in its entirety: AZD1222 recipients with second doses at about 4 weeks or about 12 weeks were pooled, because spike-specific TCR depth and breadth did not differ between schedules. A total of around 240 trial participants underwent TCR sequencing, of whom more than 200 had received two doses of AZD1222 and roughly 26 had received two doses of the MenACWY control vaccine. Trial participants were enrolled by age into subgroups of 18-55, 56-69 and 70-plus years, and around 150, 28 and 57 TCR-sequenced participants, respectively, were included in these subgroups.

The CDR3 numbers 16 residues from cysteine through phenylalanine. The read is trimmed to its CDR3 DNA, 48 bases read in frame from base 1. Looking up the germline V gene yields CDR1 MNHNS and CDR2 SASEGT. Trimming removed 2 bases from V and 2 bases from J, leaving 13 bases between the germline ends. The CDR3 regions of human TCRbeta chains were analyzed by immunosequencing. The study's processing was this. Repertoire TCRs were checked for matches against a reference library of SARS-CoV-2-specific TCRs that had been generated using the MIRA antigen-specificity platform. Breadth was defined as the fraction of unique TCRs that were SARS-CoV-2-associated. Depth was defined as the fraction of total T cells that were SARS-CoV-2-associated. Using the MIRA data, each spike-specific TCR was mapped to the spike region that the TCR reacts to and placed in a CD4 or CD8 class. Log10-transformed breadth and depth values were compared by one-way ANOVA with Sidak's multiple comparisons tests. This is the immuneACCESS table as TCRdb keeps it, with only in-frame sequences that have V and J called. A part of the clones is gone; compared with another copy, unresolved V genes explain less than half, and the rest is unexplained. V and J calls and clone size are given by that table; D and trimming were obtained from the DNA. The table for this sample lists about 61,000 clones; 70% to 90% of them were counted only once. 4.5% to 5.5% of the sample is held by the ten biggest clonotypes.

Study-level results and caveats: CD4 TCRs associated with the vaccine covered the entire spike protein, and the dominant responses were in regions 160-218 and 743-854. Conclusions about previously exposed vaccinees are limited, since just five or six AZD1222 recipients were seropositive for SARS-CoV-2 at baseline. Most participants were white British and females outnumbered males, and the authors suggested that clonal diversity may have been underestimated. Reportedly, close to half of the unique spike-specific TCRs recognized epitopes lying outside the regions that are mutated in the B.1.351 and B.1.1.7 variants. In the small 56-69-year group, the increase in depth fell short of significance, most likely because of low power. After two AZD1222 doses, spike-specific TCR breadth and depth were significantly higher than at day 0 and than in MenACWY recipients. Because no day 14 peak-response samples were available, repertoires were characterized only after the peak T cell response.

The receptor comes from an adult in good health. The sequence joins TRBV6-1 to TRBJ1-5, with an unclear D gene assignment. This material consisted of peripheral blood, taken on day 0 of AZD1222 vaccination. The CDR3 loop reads CASSEQQSAGNQPQHF. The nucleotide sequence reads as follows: TGTGCCAGCAGTGAACAACAAAGTGCGGGCAATCAGCCCCAGCATTTT.